The 11 T cell receptor beta chains in this list originate from one sample, sequenced in a study of Ad26.COV2.S vaccination and SARS-CoV-2 variants. As for treatment: around 19 received Ad26.COV2.S at low or high dose, single or two shots; about 5 received placebo; per-sample allocation not given. Sample collection was performed on day 63 after the first vaccine or placebo injection. Assay used: immunoSEQ multiplex PCR; TCRdb lists only in-frame clones, some missing. The profile shows about 680,000 clones, 89% of them singletons. Sample: peripheral blood, taken in a trial of Ad26.COV2.S vaccine versus placebo. The receptor source for this set is a person aged 18 to 65 who received the Ad26.COV2.S COVID-19 vaccine or a placebo.

The V and J genes are TRBV19 and TRBJ1-2, with 9 bases fitting TRBD1. The germline V gene encodes CDR1 LNHDA and CDR2 SQIVND (reference sequence). The CDR3 has 15 residues. V was pared by 4 bases and J by 2 bases, with 5 bases of the junction left unmatched. The CDR3 nucleotides are TGTGCCAGTAGTAACAGGGGGCGACTCAACTATGGCTACACCTTC. Its protein product is CASSNRGRLNYGYTF.

DNA for the CDR3: TGTGCCAGCAGCTTGCGGACTTATAACACTGAAGCTTTCTTT. As protein: CASSLRTYNTEAFF. The V gene is TRBV5-5, the J gene TRBJ1-1; D remains ambiguous. The CDR3 runs to 14 residues. V was shortened by 1 base and J by 2 bases, with 9 bases between the two germline ends. The germline CDR1 and CDR2 sequences are SGHKS and YYEKEE (reference sequence).

The chain links TRBV30 to TRBJ1-4; tentatively, D is TRBD1 (6 bases). The CDR3 sequence is 14 residues long. Trimming removed 8 bases at V and 0 bases at J, with 13 bases between. CDR1 is GTSNPN, CDR2 SVGIG, per germline (reference sequence). The chain's CDR3 is CASRGSATNEKLFF. The DNA for the CDR3 is TGTGCCAGCAGGGGTTCTGCAACTAATGAAAAACTGTTTTTT. Combining the CDR3 with reference TRBV30 and TRBJ1-4 gives the whole variable domain SQTIHQWPATLVQPVGSPLSLECTVEGTSNPNLYWYRQAAGRGLQLLFYSVGIGQISSEVPQNLSASRPQDRQFILSSKKLLLSDSGFYLCASRGSATNEKLFFGSGTQLSVL.

This chain connects TRBV28 to TRBJ2-5; D unresolved. Per germline, CDR1 MDHEN and CDR2 SYDVKM. Trimming pared 2 bases from V and 3 bases from J, leaving 10 bases between. This CDR3 contains 14 residues. Here the CDR3 reads CASSLRMMKETQYF. In DNA form, the CDR3 reads TGTGCCAGCAGTTTAAGAATGATGAAAGAGACCCAGTACTTC.

The chain couples TRBV29-1 to TRBJ1-1, with 8 nucleotides matching TRBD1. J lost 4 bases, V lost 7 bases, and 11 bases had no gene match. The CDR3 spans 14 residues. From germline, CDR1 is SQVTM and CDR2 ANQGSEA. The CDR3 reads CSGAQGARSTEAFF. CDR3 in DNA: TGCAGCGGGGCCCAGGGGGCCCGGAGCACTGAAGCTTTCTTT. The complete variable domain, with remaining parts taken from reference TRBV29-1 and TRBJ1-1, reads SAVISQKPSRDICQRGTSLTIQCQVDSQVTMMFWYRQQPGQSLTLIATANQGSEATYESGFVIDKFPISRPNLTFSTLTVSNMSPEDSSIYLCSGAQGARSTEAFFGQGTRLTVV.

Comments on this clone: The same CDR3 also results from other DNA sequences found in this sample. This chain joins TRBV12-5 and TRBJ2-7; 7 bases match TRBD1. This CDR3 has 13 amino acids. Germline trimming cut 1 base from V and 4 bases from J; bases unmatched to any gene: 1. CDR1 and CDR2 from the germline V gene are LGHNT and FRNRAP. The CDR3 DNA reads as TGTGCTAGTGGTTTGGGGGACAGTTACGAGCAGTACTTC. As protein: CASGLGDSYEQYF.

This clone was observed a single time. This chain links TRBV7-9 with TRBJ1-6; no clear D gene. The V gene lost 5 bases and the J gene lost 10 bases, with 12 bases spanning the gap. Germline V lookup: CDR1 SEHNR, CDR2 FQNEAQ (reference sequence). This CDR3 is built from 13 residues. CDR3 loop: CASSPPLGSPLHF. CDR3 nucleotides: TGTGCCAGCAGCCCCCCCTTAGGGTCACCCCTCCACTTT.

This clone occurred a few times. The rearrangement links TRBV4-3 to TRBJ2-5; D possibly uses TRBD1 or TRBD2 (6 bases each). Germline V gene data show CDR1 as LGHNA and CDR2 as YSLEER. Trimming cost V 4 bases and J 9 bases, with 21 bases left between them. CDR3 length: 15 residues. The CDR3 is CASSPIGGHTEPQYF. For the CDR3, the DNA is TGCGCCAGCAGCCCCATCGGGGGACACACGGAGCCCCAGTACTTC.

The V call is TRBV12-3 or TRBV12-4, the J call TRBJ2-7; D perhaps matches TRBD1 (6 bases). V lost 5 bases, J lost 5 bases, and 10 bases lay in between. The CDR3 totals 12 residues. The CDR3 region has the DNA TGTGCCAGCAGTCTCAGGGGACACGAGCAGTACTTC. Amino acids: CASSLRGHEQYF.

The chain carries TRBV7-2 and TRBJ1-1; D is undetermined. This CDR3 is built from 13 residues. Per germline, CDR1 SGHTA and CDR2 FQGNSA. V lost 4 bases and J 4 bases, leaving 10 bases between the germline ends. The CDR3: CASSSTPSTEAFF. Written as DNA, the CDR3 is TGTGCCAGCAGCTCAACCCCGAGCACTGAAGCTTTCTTT.

V is TRBV5-4 and J is TRBJ2-7; TRBD1 or TRBD2 may be the D gene (5 bases each). Germline V gene sequence: CDR1 SGHNT, CDR2 YYREEE (reference sequence). The V end was cut by 3 bases, the J end by 1 base, with 11 bases between. There are 14 residues in the CDR3. The CDR3 sequence is CASSWDVGSYEQYF. The CDR3 DNA sequence: TGTGCCAGCAGCTGGGACGTTGGGTCCTACGAGCAGTACTTC.